This T cell receptor (beta chain) stems from a study of cytomegalovirus exposure and HLA in healthy donors. Across the study: The roughly 120 validation repertoires matched the approximately 700 first-cohort repertoires in platform, a later analysis reported. Study outcomes and limitations: Rarity marked most TCR sequences, yet some public TCRs occurred in many donors. The study labeled 170 or so TCR beta chains cytomegalovirus-associated.

While the first cohort had 600 to 750 subjects, the donors belonged to the separate validation cohort of about 120 subjects. Germline loops: CDR1 SGHNT, CDR2 YYREEE (reference sequence). This CDR3 has 14 residues. Trimming removed 0 bases from V and 5 bases from J, with 6 bases in between. With respect to this clone: As yet, its antigen is unknown.

Profiling relied on immunoSEQ multiplex PCR, and the TCRdb table lists in-frame clones only, not all of them. The data show over 110,000 clones, 84% seen once. This clonotype was obtained from a woman in her 30s in good health and CMV-seronegative. Sequences were obtained from PBMCs. The V and J genes are TRBV5-4 and TRBJ1-6, with D tentatively TRBD1 (5 bases). CDR3 sequence (DNA): TGTGCCAGCAGCTTGGCAGGGCATAATTCACCCCTCCACTTT. Amino acid sequence: CASSLAGHNSPLHF. Full variable domain (missing parts from reference TRBV5-4 and TRBJ1-6): ETGVTQSPTHLIKTRGQQVTLRCSSQSGHNTVSWYQQALGQGPQFIFQYYREEENGRGNFPPRFSGLQFPNYSSELNVNALELDDSALYLCASSLAGHNSPLHFGNGTRLTVT.